The rows below give T cell receptor beta chains drawn from one sample of a study of T cells after yellow fever vaccination. TCRdb recomputed calls from the 5' RACE reads with MiXCR, one row per CDR3 protein. The sample yields 250,000 or so distinct CDR3 sequences, 6% to 8% seen once. Sequences were derived from CD4+ T cells sorted from PBMCs, sampled on the day of the yellow fever booster vaccination. The receptors here all came from a man in his thirties or forties who received the YFV17D yellow fever vaccine. Each CDR3 is given with its conserved first and last residue. A D gene is named only where the DNA matches it firmly. Rows may omit the clone size; those that give it use once, few, many or a size class.

clone_size d_call j_call v_call cdr3_aa cdr3_nt
few NA TRBJ2-2 TRBV29-1 CSVSRRDISTGELFF TGCAGCGTTTCCCGTCGGGACATCTCTACCGGGGAGCTGTTTTTT
few NA TRBJ2-1 TRBV10-2 CASSESQGRTFF TGCGCCAGCAGTGAGTCCCAGGGGAGGACGTTCTTC
NA NA TRBJ1-4 TRBV7-9 CASSPSFGTREKLFF TGTGCCAGCAGCCCCTCTTTCGGGACTCGGGAAAAACTGTTTTTT
few TRBD1 TRBJ1-2 TRBV5-1 CASSLEGADYGYTF TGCGCCAGCAGCTTGGAGGGGGCGGACTATGGCTACACCTTC
many TRBD1 TRBJ2-2 TRBV20-1 CSAVGNRGNTGELFF TGCAGTGCTGTGGGGAACAGGGGGAATACCGGGGAGCTGTTTTTT
many NA TRBJ1-5 TRBV28 CASSPLKKGGQPQHF TGTGCCAGCAGCCCGCTAAAGAAGGGGGGGCAGCCCCAGCATTTT
NA NA TRBJ2-7 TRBV29-1 CSVVRGSSYEQYF TGCAGCGTGGTACGGGGGAGCTCCTACGAGCAGTACTTC
few NA TRBJ2-5 TRBV27 CASSPLPRAWETQYF TGTGCCAGCAGTCCTCTCCCCAGGGCCTGGGAGACCCAGTACTTC
NA NA TRBJ2-7 TRBV2 CASSEGQSYEQYF TGTGCCAGCAGTGAAGGGCAGTCCTACGAGCAGTACTTC
few TRBD1 TRBJ1-5 TRBV5-1 CASSLGTGVPQPQHF TGCGCCAGCAGCTTGGGGACAGGGGTTCCGCAGCCCCAGCATTTT
NA NA TRBJ2-5 TRBV7-9 CASSLVPGRTQYF TGTGCCAGCAGCTTAGTTCCGGGGCGGACCCAGTACTTC
few TRBD2 TRBJ2-2 TRBV29-1 CSVARTSVGGELFF TGCAGCGTTGCCAGGACTAGCGTAGGCGGGGAGCTGTTTTTT
NA TRBD1 TRBJ2-7 TRBV19 CASSVRSGTGYPEQYF TGTGCCAGTAGTGTGCGGTCCGGGACAGGGTATCCCGAGCAGTACTTC
NA TRBD2 TRBJ2-7 TRBV6-2/TRBV6-3 CASSSPKTSGSFEQYF TGTGCCAGCAGTTCCCCTAAGACTAGCGGGAGCTTTGAGCAGTACTTC
few NA TRBJ2-5 TRBV3-1 CASKREDGRRPRNQGTQYF TGTGCCAGCAAGAGAGAGGACGGGCGAAGACCAAGGAACCAAGGGACCCAGTACTTC
few TRBD2 TRBJ2-1 TRBV7-2 CASSLLAGVGPYNEQFF TGTGCCAGCAGCTTACTAGCGGGAGTAGGGCCATACAATGAGCAGTTCTTC
few NA TRBJ2-3 TRBV30 CAWSVVSRDTQYF TGTGCCTGGAGTGTCGTCTCCAGGGATACGCAGTATTTT
few NA TRBJ1-2 TRBV20-1 CSATPGMGSGYTF TGCAGTGCTACGCCCGGTATGGGAAGTGGCTACACCTTC
NA NA TRBJ2-6 TRBV20-1 CSASVSSGANVLTF TGCAGTGCTAGCGTCAGCTCTGGGGCCAACGTCCTGACTTTC
few NA TRBJ2-1 TRBV2 CASTIGGLVKNEQFF TGTGCCAGCACCATAGGGGGACTGGTTAAAAATGAGCAGTTCTTC
few NA TRBJ2-5 TRBV28 CASRSGREETQYF TGTGCCAGCAGGAGCGGGCGGGAAGAGACCCAGTACTTC
few NA TRBJ1-3 TRBV12-3/TRBV12-4 CASSFGSHSGNTIYF TGTGCCAGCAGTTTCGGCAGCCACTCTGGAAACACCATATATTTT
NA TRBD2 TRBJ2-4 TRBV4-1 CASSQDVLAGGKNIQYF TGCGCCAGCAGCCAAGACGTGCTAGCGGGAGGGAAAAACATTCAGTACTTC
NA TRBD2 TRBJ2-3 TRBV10-1 CASSETRLAGADTQYF TGCGCCAGCAGTGAGACGCGGCTAGCGGGAGCGGATACGCAGTATTTT
many NA TRBJ2-7 TRBV18 CASSLKTGGSGYEQYF TGTGCCAGCTCACTAAAGACCGGAGGCTCGGGATACGAGCAGTACTTC
NA NA TRBJ2-2 TRBV3-1 CASRPGPGELFF TGTGCCAGCAGACCGGGACCCGGGGAGCTGTTTTTT
few TRBD2 TRBJ2-7 TRBV11-2 CASSSDKGFLRTSGIYEQYF TGTGCCAGCAGCTCAGACAAGGGCTTCCTCCGGACTAGCGGAATCTACGAGCAGTACTTC
many TRBD2 TRBJ2-7 TRBV5-6 CASSWTSGRASYF TGTGCCAGCAGTTGGACTAGCGGGAGGGCCTCGTACTTC
many NA TRBJ2-7 TRBV7-2 CASSQDLGGLYEQYF TGTGCCAGCAGCCAAGACCTCGGAGGGCTCTACGAGCAGTACTTC
NA NA TRBJ1-5 TRBV12-3/TRBV12-4 CASRHRVQGNQPQHF TGTGCCAGCAGGCACAGGGTTCAAGGCAATCAGCCCCAGCATTTT
few NA TRBJ2-3 TRBV21-1 CASSKAVVSTDTQYF TGTGCCAGCAGCAAAGCAGTGGTGAGCACAGATACGCAGTATTTT
many TRBD2 TRBJ2-5 TRBV27 CASSPAGSGIETQYF TGTGCCAGCAGTCCCGCCGGTAGCGGGATTGAGACCCAGTACTTC
few TRBD2 TRBJ2-5 TRBV20-1 CSANRGTSGRAQYF TGCAGTGCTAACCGCGGGACTAGCGGGAGGGCCCAGTACTTC
NA NA TRBJ1-6 TRBV7-2 CASSPRGAGSYNSPLHF TGTGCCAGCAGCCCGAGAGGTGCAGGCTCATATAATTCACCCCTCCACTTT
NA NA TRBJ1-2 TRBV5-4 CASSSNGGYGYTF TGTGCCAGCAGCTCGAACGGGGGATATGGCTACACCTTC
NA TRBD2 TRBJ2-7 TRBV20-1 CSAPGAGGLYF TGCAGTGCCCCGGGGGCGGGAGGGCTGTACTTC
NA TRBD2 TRBJ2-7 TRBV29-1 CSVVGGGLAGSYEQYF TGCAGCGTTGTGGGGGGGGGACTAGCGGGTTCTTACGAGCAGTACTTC
NA NA TRBJ2-5 TRBV7-2 CASSLAGLIQETQYF TGTGCCAGCAGCTTAGCGGGACTGATCCAAGAGACCCAGTACTTC
NA NA TRBJ2-3 TRBV19 CASSIGPGKDTQYF TGTGCCAGTAGTATCGGCCCAGGGAAAGATACGCAGTATTTT
few TRBD2 TRBJ2-1 TRBV2 CASSALAGVNEQFF TGTGCCAGCAGTGCACTAGCGGGAGTCAATGAGCAGTTCTTC
NA NA TRBJ2-6 TRBV18 CASSPQETSGANVLTF TGTGCCAGCTCACCCCAGGAAACCTCTGGGGCCAACGTCCTGACTTTC
many NA TRBJ2-7 TRBV7-2 CASSWDPTGRYEQYF TGTGCCAGCAGCTGGGATCCGACGGGGAGGTACGAGCAGTACTTC
NA NA TRBJ2-7 TRBV20-1 CSARDPVGSYVQYF TGCAGTGCTAGAGATCCCGTGGGCTCCTACGTGCAGTACTTC
few TRBD2 TRBJ2-2 TRBV20-1 CSASGRLTGELFF TGCAGTGCTAGCGGGAGGCTCACCGGGGAGCTGTTTTTT